The 26 T cell receptor beta chains given below trace back to one sample, sequenced in a study of blood T cell repertoires in COVID-19. Some clones are missing from TCRdb's copy, which holds only in-frame ones; the method was immunoSEQ multiplex PCR. The table lists about 210,000 clones, about 89% of them singletons. The sample comprised peripheral blood. The receptors originated from a woman aged 35 to 49 with acute or convalescent COVID-19.

This clone has just a few counts. Mismatch with germline at one junction end may stem from a read error. This chain joins TRBV7-2 and TRBJ1-1; 8 nucleotides match TRBD1. CDR1 and CDR2 (germline): SGHTA, FQGNSA. This CDR3 spans 11 amino acids. The CDR3 nucleotides read TGTGCCAGCAGCCAACGGGACAGGACTCTATTT. Its protein product is CASSQRDRTLF. The full variable domain, completed using reference TRBV7-2 and TRBJ1-1, is GAGVSQSPSNKVTEKGKDVELRCDPISGHTALYWYRQSLGQGLEFLIYFQGNSAPDKSGLPSDRFSAERTGGSVSTLTIQRTQQEDSAVYLCASSQRDRTLFGQGTRLTVV.

This rearrangement joins TRBV5-1 to TRBJ2-1; the D is unclear. This CDR3 has 15 amino acids. Between the trimmed V and J ends, which lost 0 bases and 4 bases, there was a span of 11 bases. CDR1 and CDR2 from the germline V gene are SGHRS and YFSETQ. In DNA form, the CDR3 reads TGCGCCAGCAGCTTGGGACTGGAACTATACAATGAGCAGTTCTTC. As protein: CASSLGLELYNEQFF. The full variable domain, rest sourced from reference TRBV5-1 and TRBJ2-1, is KAGVTQTPRYLIKTRGQQVTLSCSPISGHRSVSWYQQTPGQGLQFLFEYFSETQRNKGNFPGRFSGRQFSNSRSEMNVSTLELGDSALYLCASSLGLELYNEQFFGPGTRLTVL.

The chain recombines TRBV19 with TRBJ1-3, with D possibly TRBD1 on 6 matching bases. Germline CDR1 is LNHDA and CDR2 is SQIVND (reference sequence). The ends were cut back, 4 bases at V and 0 bases at J, with 13 bases in the middle. The CDR3 sequence is 16 residues long. The CDR3 DNA reads as TGTGCCAGTAGTACCGGACAGTTAGTCTCTGGAAACACCATATATTTT. Translation: CASSTGQLVSGNTIYF.

This clone was detected only a few times. The genes are TRBV5-6 and TRBJ1-1; no clear D gene. This CDR3 contains 13 residues. Trimming stripped 0 bases from V and 1 base from J, with 4 bases between. The germline V gene encodes CDR1 SGHDT and CDR2 YYEEEE. The chain's CDR3 is CASSLDTNTEAFF. In DNA, the CDR3 is TGTGCCAGCAGCTTGGACACGAACACTGAAGCTTTCTTT.

The chain joins TRBV7-2 to TRBJ1-2; TRBD1 matches at 8 bases. This CDR3 has 15 residues. V was clipped by 4 bases and J by 0 bases; unmatched bases: 4. From germline, CDR1 is SGHTA and CDR2 FQGNSA. Written as DNA, the CDR3 is TGTGCCAGCAGCTCACAACAGGGGGCTAACTATGGCTACACCTTC. Amino acid sequence: CASSSQQGANYGYTF.

The chain has TRBV2 and TRBJ1-1, with 10 nucleotides matching TRBD1. Per the germline V gene, CDR1 is SNHLY and CDR2 is FYNNEI. The CDR3 loop spans 15 amino acids. The V gene end was trimmed by 6 bases and the J gene end by 5 bases; junction bases not matched to a gene: 9. CDR3 loop: CASSDSGTGVTEAFF. Written as DNA, the CDR3 is TGTGCCAGCAGCGACTCCGGGACAGGGGTTACTGAAGCTTTCTTT.

The chain has TRBV29-1 and TRBJ2-3; a weak D match, TRBD2 (5 bases). The V gene's germline CDR1 is SQVTM and CDR2 ANQGSEA. V shed 7 bases and J shed 7 bases, with 12 bases lying between them. This CDR3 spans 11 amino acids. This CDR3 is CSAWRGNTQYF. Written as DNA, the CDR3 is TGCAGCGCTTGGCGAGGGAATACGCAGTATTTT.

The rearrangement joins TRBV6-5 to TRBJ1-3; D remains unclear. The germline V gene encodes CDR1 MNHEY and CDR2 SVGAGI. Trimming removed 0 bases at V and 3 bases at J, with 9 bases between. This CDR3 spans 15 amino acids. DNA for the CDR3: TGTGCCAGCAGTTACTCGCGGCGCCTTGGAAACACCATATATTTT. The encoded protein is CASSYSRRLGNTIYF.

The gene calls are TRBV4-2 and TRBJ1-2, with TRBD1 as a possible D gene (6 bases). Trimming took 2 bases from V and 3 from J, leaving 7 bases between them. The CDR3 has 13 residues. Germline CDR1 is LGHNA and CDR2 is YNFKEQ. The CDR3 loop is CASSQRTDYGYTF. The CDR3 DNA follows: TGTGCCAGCAGCCAACGGACAGACTATGGCTACACCTTC.

The J gene is TRBJ1-2, the V gene TRBV5-1; 12 bases match TRBD1. Germline CDR1 reads SGHRS; CDR2 reads YFSETQ. Trimming at V came to 7 bases and at J to 6 bases, leaving 16 bases not matched to a gene. CDR3 length equals 17 residues. The CDR3 DNA reads TGCGCCAGCGGAACAAGAATCGGGACAGGGGGCTTCGATGGCTACACCTTC. It yields the protein CASGTRIGTGGFDGYTF.

This chain uses TRBV2 with TRBJ1-1; 10 positions match TRBD1. CDR1 is SNHLY, CDR2 FYNNEI, per germline. The V and J ends lost 8 bases and 4 bases, in that order; junction bases with no gene match: 7. The CDR3 has 14 amino acids. The CDR3 is CASAWTGGGTEAFF. The CDR3 DNA reads as TGTGCCAGCGCGTGGACAGGGGGTGGCACTGAAGCTTTCTTT.

The rearrangement uses TRBV4-1 and TRBJ2-3, with 12 bases fitting TRBD2. The CDR3 consists of 18 residues. Per the germline V gene, CDR1 is MGHRA and CDR2 is YSYEKL. Trimming cost V 3 bases and J 3 bases; bases outside gene matches: 10. This CDR3 reads CASSQVGLAGTGTDTQYF. The CDR3 DNA reads as TGCGCCAGCAGCCAGGTCGGACTAGCGGGGACCGGGACAGATACGCAGTATTTT.

This chain uses TRBV28 with TRBJ1-6; D might be TRBD1 (6 bases). Trimming stripped 4 bases from V and 7 bases from J, with 11 bases between. This CDR3 is built from 14 residues. The germline V gene encodes CDR1 MDHEN and CDR2 SYDVKM. CDR3 amino acids: CASSSFTGNSPLHF. The DNA of the CDR3 is TGTGCCAGCAGTTCGTTTACAGGGAATTCACCCCTCCACTTT.

J is TRBJ1-2 and V is TRBV7-2; TRBD1 matches 11 bases. The length of the CDR3 is 17 residues. V trimming: 7 bases; J trimming: 2 bases; junction bases outside the gene matches: 12. The germline gives CDR1 SGHTA, CDR2 FQGNSA. As DNA, the CDR3 is TGTGCCAGCACCCCGGGGACAGGGGGTGGTGTGAACTATGGCTACACCTTC. Residues: CASTPGTGGGVNYGYTF.

The chain links TRBV5-1 to TRBJ1-3; tentative D call: TRBD1 (5 bases). Germline CDR1 reads SGHRS; CDR2 reads YFSETQ. CDR3 length: 16 residues. Trimming took off 0 bases at V and 2 bases at J, with 12 bases between the two ends. CDR3 DNA sequence: TGCGCCAGCAGCTTGGCCGTGGGGCTGGCTGGAAACACCATATATTTT. Its translation: CASSLAVGLAGNTIYF.

CDR3 coding DNA: TGTGCCACCAGTGACGACAGCTCTGGAAACACCATATATTTT. Translating it yields CATSDDSSGNTIYF. The chain is built from TRBV24-1 and TRBJ1-3; D possibly corresponds to TRBD1 (5 bases). The CDR3 length is 14 residues. Trimming removed 4 bases from V and 0 bases from J, with 6 bases in between. Per germline, CDR1 KGHDR and CDR2 SFDVKD.

This chain joins TRBV5-1 and TRBJ2-1; D remains unclear. The CDR3 runs to 15 residues. From germline, CDR1 is SGHRS and CDR2 YFSETQ. V was shortened by 1 base and J by 3 bases, with 11 bases between the two germline ends. The CDR3 nucleotides read TGCGCCAGCAGCTTGACCTCCCAGGTCTACAATGAGCAGTTCTTC. Translating gives CASSLTSQVYNEQFF.

V and J are TRBV28 and TRBJ2-5; the match to TRBD2 covers 12 bases. Germline V CDR1 and CDR2: MDHEN, SYDVKM. The CDR3 is 18 residues long. Trimming removed 3 bases from V and 2 bases from J; junction bases left unmatched: 10. This chain's CDR3 is CASSFWLAGGAEQETQYF. For the CDR3, the DNA is TGTGCCAGCAGTTTTTGGCTAGCGGGGGGGGCAGAACAAGAGACCCAGTACTTC. The entire variable domain, with the rest obtained from reference TRBV28 and TRBJ2-5, is as follows: DVKVTQSSRYLVKRTGEKVFLECVQDMDHENMFWYRQDPGLGLRLIYFSYDVKMKEKGDIPEGYSVSREKKERFSLILESASTNQTSMYLCASSFWLAGGAEQETQYFGPGTRLLVL.

The chain combines TRBV7-8 with TRBJ1-1, with D perhaps matching TRBD1 (5 bases). The CDR3 consists of 14 residues. V was shortened by 0 bases and J by 2 bases, with 7 bases between the two germline ends. Germline V gene data show CDR1 as SGHVS and CDR2 as FQNEAQ. CDR3: CASSLAGGNTEAFF. The CDR3 DNA follows: TGTGCCAGCAGCTTAGCCGGGGGTAACACTGAAGCTTTCTTT.

Comments on this clone: Other DNA sequences in this specimen translate into the identical CDR3. The rearrangement joins TRBV11-2 to TRBJ2-1, with a tentative D call TRBD2 (7 bases). The CDR3 length is 18 residues. V dropped 2 bases and J dropped 4 bases, with 21 bases sitting between them. Germline V gene data show CDR1 as SGHAT and CDR2 as FQNNGV. CDR3 loop: CASSLFRGAGLGYNEQFF. The DNA of the CDR3 is TGTGCCAGCAGCTTATTTCGGGGGGCGGGTCTCGGGTACAATGAGCAGTTCTTC.

The rearrangement links TRBV10-1 to TRBJ2-5, with 9 bases identical to TRBD2. With 2 bases clipped from V and 5 bases from J, the junction kept 6 bases outside the gene matches. Germline CDR1 WNHNN, CDR2 SYGVQD (reference sequence). The CDR3 runs 15 residues. The CDR3 loop reads CASSETAGGGETQYF. The DNA for the CDR3 is TGCGCCAGCAGTGAGACAGCGGGGGGCGGGGAGACCCAGTACTTC.

The chain couples TRBV2 to TRBJ2-6; tentatively, D is TRBD2 (7 bases). CDR1 SNHLY and CDR2 FYNNEI come from the germline V gene. The CDR3 loop spans 17 amino acids. The ends were cut back, 4 bases at V and 5 bases at J, with 18 bases in the middle. CDR3 residues: CASSGEGGNPRANVLTF. The CDR3, as DNA: TGTGCCAGCAGTGGCGAGGGGGGGAACCCTCGGGCCAACGTCCTGACTTTC.

The V and J genes are TRBV5-1 and TRBJ1-1, with D possibly being TRBD1 (5 bases). Germline V lookup: CDR1 SGHRS, CDR2 YFSETQ. Trimming took off 1 base at V and 7 bases at J, with 14 bases between the two ends. CDR3 length: 14 residues. In DNA, the CDR3 is TGCGCCAGCAGCTTGCAGGGAGGGGTTAGTGAAGCTTTCTTT. It is translated as CASSLQGGVSEAFF.

This rearrangement joins TRBV21-1 to TRBJ1-2; the table's D gene call, TRBD1, was not cross checked with the DNA. TRBV21-1 is given as a pseudogene. The CDR3 runs 18 residues. CDR3 in DNA: TGTGCCAGCAGCGGAGTGCCGGGACAGAGAATCGCCCACTATGGCTACACCTTC. It yields the protein CASSGVPGQRIAHYGYTF.

This chain joins TRBV5-4 and TRBJ2-3; TRBD2 is a possible D gene (6 bases). The CDR3 has 15 residues. Trimming stripped 0 bases from V and 1 base from J, with 9 bases between. Germline CDR1 and CDR2: SGHNT and YYREEE (reference sequence). The CDR3 DNA reads as TGTGCCAGCAGCTTGGGCGGGACCCGCACAGATACGCAGTATTTT. The encoded protein is CASSLGGTRTDTQYF.

The chain recombines TRBV27 with TRBJ1-1, with TRBD1 as a possible D gene (6 bases). Germline CDR1 reads MNHEY; CDR2 reads SMNVEV (reference sequence). The CDR3 loop spans 16 amino acids. V was cut by 4 bases and J by 1 base, with 16 bases left in between. The CDR3 sequence is CASSSPGWTENTEAFF. In nucleotides, the CDR3 is TGTGCCAGCAGTTCCCCCGGGTGGACAGAGAACACTGAAGCTTTCTTT.